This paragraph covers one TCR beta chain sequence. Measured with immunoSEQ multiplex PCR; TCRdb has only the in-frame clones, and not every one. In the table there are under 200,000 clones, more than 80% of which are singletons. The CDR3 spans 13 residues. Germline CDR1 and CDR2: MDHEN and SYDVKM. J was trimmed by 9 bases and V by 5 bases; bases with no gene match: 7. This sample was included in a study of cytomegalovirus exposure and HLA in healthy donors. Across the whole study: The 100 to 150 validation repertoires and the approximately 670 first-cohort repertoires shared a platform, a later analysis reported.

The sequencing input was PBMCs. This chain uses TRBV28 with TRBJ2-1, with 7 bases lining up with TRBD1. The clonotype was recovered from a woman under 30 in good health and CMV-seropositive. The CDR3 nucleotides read TGTGCCAGCAGTGGAACAGGGGAACGTGAGCAGTTCTTC. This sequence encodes CASSGTGEREQFF.